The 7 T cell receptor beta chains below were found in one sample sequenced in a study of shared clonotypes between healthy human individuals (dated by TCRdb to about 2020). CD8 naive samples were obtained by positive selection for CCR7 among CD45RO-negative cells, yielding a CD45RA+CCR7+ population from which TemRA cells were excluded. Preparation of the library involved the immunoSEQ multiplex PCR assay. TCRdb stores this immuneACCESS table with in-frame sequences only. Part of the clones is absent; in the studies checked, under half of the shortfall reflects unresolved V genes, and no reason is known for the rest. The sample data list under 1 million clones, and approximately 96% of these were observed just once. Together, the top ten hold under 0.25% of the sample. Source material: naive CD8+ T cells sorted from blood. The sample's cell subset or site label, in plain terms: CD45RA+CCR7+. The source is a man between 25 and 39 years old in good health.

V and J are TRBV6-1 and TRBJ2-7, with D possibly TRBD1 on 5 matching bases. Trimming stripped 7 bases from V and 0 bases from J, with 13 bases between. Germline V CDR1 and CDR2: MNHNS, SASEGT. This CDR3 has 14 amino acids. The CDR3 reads CASTIIGASYEQYF. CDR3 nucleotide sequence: TGTGCCAGCACCATCATAGGGGCCTCCTACGAGCAGTACTTC.

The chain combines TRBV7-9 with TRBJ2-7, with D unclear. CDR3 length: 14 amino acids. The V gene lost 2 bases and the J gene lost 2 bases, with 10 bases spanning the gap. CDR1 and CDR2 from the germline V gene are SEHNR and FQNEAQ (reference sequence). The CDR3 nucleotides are TGTGCCAGCAGCTTATCGGTCAACACCTACGAGCAGTACTTC. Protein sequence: CASSLSVNTYEQYF.

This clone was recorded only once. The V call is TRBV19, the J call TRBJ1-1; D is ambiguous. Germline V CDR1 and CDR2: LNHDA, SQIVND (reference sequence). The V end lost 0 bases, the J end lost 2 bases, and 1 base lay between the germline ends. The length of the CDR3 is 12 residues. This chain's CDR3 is CASSIENTEAFF. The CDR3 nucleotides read TGTGCCAGTAGTATAGAAAACACTGAAGCTTTCTTT.

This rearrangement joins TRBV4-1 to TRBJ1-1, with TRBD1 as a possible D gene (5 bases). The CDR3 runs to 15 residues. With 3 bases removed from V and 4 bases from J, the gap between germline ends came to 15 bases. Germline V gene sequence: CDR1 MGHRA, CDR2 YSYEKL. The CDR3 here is CASSHGLGGSTEAFF. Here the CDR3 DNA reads TGCGCCAGCAGCCACGGACTCGGGGGGTCCACTGAAGCTTTCTTT.

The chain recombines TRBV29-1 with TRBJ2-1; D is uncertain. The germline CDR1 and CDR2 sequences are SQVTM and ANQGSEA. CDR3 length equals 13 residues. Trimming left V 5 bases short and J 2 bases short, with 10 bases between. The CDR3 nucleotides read TGCAGCGTTCTGACACTCACCTACAATGAGCAGTTCTTC. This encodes CSVLTLTYNEQFF.

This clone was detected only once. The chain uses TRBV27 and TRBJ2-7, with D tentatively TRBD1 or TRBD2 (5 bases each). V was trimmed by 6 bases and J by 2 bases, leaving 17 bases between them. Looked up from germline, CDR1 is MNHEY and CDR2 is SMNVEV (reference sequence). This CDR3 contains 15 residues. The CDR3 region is CASRAGTSYPYEQYF. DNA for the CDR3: TGTGCCAGCAGAGCCGGGACCTCTTACCCCTACGAGCAGTACTTC.

CDR3 in amino acids: CASSQDTSSDLNEQFF. The CDR3 region has the DNA TGTGCCAGCAGCCAAGACACCTCATCCGACCTCAATGAGCAGTTCTTC. The chain recombines TRBV14 with TRBJ2-1; no clear D gene. CDR1 is SGHDN, CDR2 FVKESK, per germline. V gave up 0 bases and J gave up 6 bases, with 15 bases separating them. CDR3 size: 16 residues.